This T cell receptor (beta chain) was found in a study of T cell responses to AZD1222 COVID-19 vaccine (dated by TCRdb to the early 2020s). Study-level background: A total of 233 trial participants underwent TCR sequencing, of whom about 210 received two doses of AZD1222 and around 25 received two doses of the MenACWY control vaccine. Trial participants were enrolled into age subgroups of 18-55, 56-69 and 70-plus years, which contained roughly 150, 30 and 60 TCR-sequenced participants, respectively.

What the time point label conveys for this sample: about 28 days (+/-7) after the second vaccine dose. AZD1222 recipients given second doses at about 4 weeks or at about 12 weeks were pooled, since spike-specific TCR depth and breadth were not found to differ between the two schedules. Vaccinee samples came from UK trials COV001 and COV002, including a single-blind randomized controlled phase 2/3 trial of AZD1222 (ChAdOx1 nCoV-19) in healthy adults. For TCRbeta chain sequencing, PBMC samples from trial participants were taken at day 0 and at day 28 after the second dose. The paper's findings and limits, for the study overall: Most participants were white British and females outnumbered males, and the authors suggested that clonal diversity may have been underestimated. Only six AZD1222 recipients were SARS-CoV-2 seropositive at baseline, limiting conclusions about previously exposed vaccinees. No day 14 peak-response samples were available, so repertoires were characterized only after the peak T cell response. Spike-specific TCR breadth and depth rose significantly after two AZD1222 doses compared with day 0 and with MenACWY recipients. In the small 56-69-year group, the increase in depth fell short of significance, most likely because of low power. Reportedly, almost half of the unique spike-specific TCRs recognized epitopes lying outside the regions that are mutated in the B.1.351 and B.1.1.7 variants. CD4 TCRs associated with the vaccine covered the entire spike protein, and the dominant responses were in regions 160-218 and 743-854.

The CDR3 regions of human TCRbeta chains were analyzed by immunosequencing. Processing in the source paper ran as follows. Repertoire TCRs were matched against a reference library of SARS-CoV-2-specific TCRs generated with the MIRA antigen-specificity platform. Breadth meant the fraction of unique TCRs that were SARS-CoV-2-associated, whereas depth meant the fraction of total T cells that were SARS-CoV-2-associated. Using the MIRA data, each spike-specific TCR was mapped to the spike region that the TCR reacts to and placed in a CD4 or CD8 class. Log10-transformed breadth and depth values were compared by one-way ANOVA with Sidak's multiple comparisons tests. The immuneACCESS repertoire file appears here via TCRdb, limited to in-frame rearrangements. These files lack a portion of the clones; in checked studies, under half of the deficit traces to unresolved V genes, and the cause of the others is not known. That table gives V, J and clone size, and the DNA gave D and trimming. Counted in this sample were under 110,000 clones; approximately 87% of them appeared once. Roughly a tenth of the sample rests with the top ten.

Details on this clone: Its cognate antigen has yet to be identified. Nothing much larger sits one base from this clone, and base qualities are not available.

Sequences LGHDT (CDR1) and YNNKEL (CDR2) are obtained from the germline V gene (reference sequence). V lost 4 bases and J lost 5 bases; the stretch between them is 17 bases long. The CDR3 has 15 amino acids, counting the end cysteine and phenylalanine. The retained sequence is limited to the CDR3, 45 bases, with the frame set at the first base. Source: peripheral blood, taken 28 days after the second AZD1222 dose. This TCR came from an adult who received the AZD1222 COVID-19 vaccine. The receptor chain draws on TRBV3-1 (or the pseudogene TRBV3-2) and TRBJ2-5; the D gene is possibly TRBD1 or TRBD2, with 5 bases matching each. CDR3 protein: CASSRPGTVTETQYF. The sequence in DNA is TGTGCCAGCAGCCGGCCGGGGACGGTGACGGAGACCCAGTACTTC.